One sample yielded the 19 T cell receptor beta chains listed below, sequenced in a study of OX40 agonist ivuxolimab in advanced cancers. Libraries were prepared by immunoSEQ multiplex PCR; TCRdb keeps only in-frame clonotypes and omits some of them. The sample lists tens of thousands of clones, about 86% occurring once. The sample consisted of CD4+ or CD8+ T cells sorted from blood, taken in a trial of the OX40 agonist ivuxolimab. These receptors were collected from an adult with an advanced solid tumor such as melanoma, head and neck, liver or kidney cancer.

V gene TRBV11-2 combines with J gene TRBJ2-1; 7 nucleotides match TRBD1. Losses at the gene ends were 5 bases for V and 2 bases for J; bases not matched to a gene: 6. The CDR3 has 15 amino acids. Germline V lookup: CDR1 SGHAT, CDR2 FQNNGV. The DNA for the CDR3 is TGTGCCAGCAGCCCAAACAGGGGAACCTACAATGAGCAGTTCTTC. It codes for CASSPNRGTYNEQFF.

The chain is built from TRBV6-5 and TRBJ2-1; D perhaps matches TRBD1 (5 bases). V lost 6 bases and J 6 bases, leaving 12 bases between the germline ends. Germline CDR1 MNHEY, CDR2 SVGAGI. The CDR3 has 13 amino acids. The CDR3 loop reads CASRAGSGNEQFF. For the CDR3, the DNA is TGTGCCAGCAGGGCAGGGTCGGGCAATGAGCAGTTCTTC.

This clone has only one observation. The chain's CDR3 is CASSFGQGGYYEQYF. DNA for the CDR3: TGTGCCAGCAGCTTCGGACAGGGAGGCTACTACGAGCAGTACTTC. V is TRBV7-2 and J is TRBJ2-7, with 8 bases identical to TRBD1. The germline V gene has CDR1 SGHTA and CDR2 FQGNSA. This CDR3 has 15 residues. V was clipped by 3 bases and J by 3 bases; unmatched bases: 7.

This clone has more than one count but fewer than ten. This rearrangement joins TRBV27 to TRBJ1-6, with 8 bases lining up with TRBD1. This CDR3 is built from 14 residues. After removal of 4 bases from V and 4 bases from J, the junction contained 0 bases not matched to a gene. CDR1 is MNHEY, CDR2 SMNVEV, per germline (reference sequence). DNA of the CDR3: TGTGCCAGCAGTTACAGGGGGTATAATTCACCCCTCCACTTT. It codes for CASSYRGYNSPLHF.

This chain uses TRBV19 with TRBJ2-7; 13 nucleotides align to TRBD2. The J segment lost 6 bases and the V segment lost 4 bases, leaving 12 bases of the junction unmatched. CDR3 size: 17 residues. Germline lookup yields CDR1 LNHDA and CDR2 SQIVND (reference sequence). The CDR3 DNA reads as TGTGCCAGTAGTAGGGGACTAGCGGGGCGAAAAGCCTCCGAGCAGTACTTC. This sequence encodes CASSRGLAGRKASEQYF.

J is TRBJ2-2 and V is TRBV5-1, with 10 bases matching TRBD1. The germline CDR1 and CDR2 sequences are SGHRS and YFSETQ. With 4 bases clipped from V and 0 bases from J, the junction kept 12 bases outside the gene matches. The CDR3 has 19 amino acids. The CDR3 DNA sequence: TGCGCCAGCAGCACCGGGAGGACAGGGGGGTTCGCGAACACCGGGGAGCTGTTTTTT. Translating gives CASSTGRTGGFANTGELFF.

This rearrangement joins TRBV19 to TRBJ2-1; TRBD1 might be the D (5 bases). Germline V gene lookup returns CDR1 LNHDA and CDR2 SQIVND (reference sequence). V lost 4 bases, J lost 1 base, and 11 bases lay in between. There are 15 residues in the CDR3. The CDR3 sequence is CASSKGATSYNEQFF. The CDR3 nucleotides are TGTGCCAGTAGTAAAGGGGCTACATCCTACAATGAGCAGTTCTTC.

The chain is built from TRBV19 and TRBJ1-2; no clear D. This CDR3 spans 10 amino acids. Germline values: CDR1 LNHDA, CDR2 SQIVND (reference sequence). Deletions cut 7 bases from V and 4 bases from J, with 4 bases between. The CDR3 bases are TGTGCCAGTACCGTCTATGGCTACACCTTC. Encoded protein: CASTVYGYTF.

The CDR3 region has the DNA TGTGCCAGCAGCTTAGCTGGTACGTGGGAGCAGTACTTC. Protein product: CASSLAGTWEQYF. This chain joins TRBV7-9 and TRBJ2-7; D is undetermined. The CDR3 has 13 residues. V was cut by 0 bases and J by 7 bases, with 10 bases left in between. Germline V lookup: CDR1 SEHNR, CDR2 FQNEAQ (reference sequence).

The genes are TRBV19 and TRBJ2-1, with 7 bases that match TRBD2. The CDR3 runs 15 residues. The V and J ends lost 8 bases and 0 bases, in that order; junction bases with no gene match: 7. Germline lookup yields CDR1 LNHDA and CDR2 SQIVND (reference sequence). In DNA, the CDR3 is TGTGCCAGTCGAGTGGGGGGGTACTCCTACAATGAGCAGTTCTTC. This sequence encodes CASRVGGYSYNEQFF.

The chain employs TRBV11-2 and TRBJ2-1; either TRBD1 or TRBD2 may supply D (7 bases each). Germline V gene sequence: CDR1 SGHAT, CDR2 FQNNGV. The V end lost 5 bases, the J end lost 6 bases, and 14 bases lay between the germline ends. CDR3 size: 14 residues. CDR3 DNA: TGTGCCAGCAGCGGTCAGGGGGAGGGCAATGAGCAGTTCTTC. Its protein product is CASSGQGEGNEQFF.

V and J are TRBV9 and TRBJ2-1; 9 positions agree with TRBD2. The J segment lost 8 bases and the V segment lost 0 bases, leaving 9 bases of the junction unmatched. Germline V CDR1 and CDR2: SGDLS, YYNGEE. The CDR3 runs 16 residues. CDR3 in amino acids: CASSVEGGRARDEQFF. As DNA, the CDR3 is TGTGCCAGCAGCGTAGAGGGCGGGAGGGCCAGGGATGAGCAGTTCTTC.

The chain carries TRBV7-2 and TRBJ1-1; 10 nucleotides align to TRBD1. Germline CDR1 SGHTA, CDR2 FQGNSA. Trimming at V came to 5 bases and at J to 4 bases, leaving 7 bases not matched to a gene. This CDR3 has 15 residues. CDR3: CASSPRDRGSTEAFF. In nucleotides, the CDR3 is TGTGCCAGCAGCCCCCGGGACAGGGGTTCCACTGAAGCTTTCTTT.

This clone has just one count. This rearrangement joins TRBV6-5 to TRBJ2-1; D perhaps matches TRBD1 (5 bases). Germline CDR1 reads MNHEY; CDR2 reads SVGAGI. The germline V and J ends were trimmed by 7 bases and 4 bases, with 5 bases remaining between them. This CDR3 has 11 amino acids. The CDR3 sequence: CASKGYNEQFF. For the CDR3, the DNA is TGTGCCAGCAAGGGGTACAATGAGCAGTTCTTC.

V and J are TRBV7-6 and TRBJ2-7, with 13 bases matching TRBD2. The CDR3 runs 16 residues. V shed 6 bases and J 5 bases; nucleotides not matched to a gene: 10. The V gene's germline CDR1 is SGHVS and CDR2 FNYEAQ. The DNA of the CDR3 is TGTGCCAGCAGTCCGGGACTAGCGGGACCTGGGGACGAGCAGTACTTC. Translating it yields CASSPGLAGPGDEQYF.

CDR3 amino acids: CASSPPNVVWEQYF. The CDR3 bases are TGTGCCAGCTCACCACCGAATGTAGTGTGGGAGCAGTACTTC. The chain is built from TRBV18 and TRBJ2-7; D is undetermined. There are 14 residues in the CDR3. V was pared by 0 bases and J by 7 bases, with 13 bases between. Germline V lookup: CDR1 KGHSH, CDR2 LQKENI. The full variable domain, rest sourced from reference TRBV18 and TRBJ2-7, is NAGVMQNPRHLVRRRGQEARLRCSPMKGHSHVYWYRQLPEEGLKFMVYLQKENIIDESGMPKERFSAEFPKEGPSILRIQQVVRGDSAAYFCASSPPNVVWEQYFGPGTRLTVT.

The J gene is TRBJ1-3, the V gene TRBV5-1; unclear D gene. The V end lost 0 bases, the J end lost 0 bases, and 13 bases lay between the germline ends. CDR1 and CDR2 from the germline V gene are SGHRS and YFSETQ. The CDR3 has 17 residues. The CDR3 DNA reads as TGCGCCAGCAGCTTGGTTTCTGTCGGTATCTCTGGAAACACCATATATTTT. It codes for CASSLVSVGISGNTIYF.

For the CDR3, the DNA is TGTGCCAGTAGTATAGAAACAAAGGCTAACTATGGCTACACCTTC. It specifies CASSIETKANYGYTF. The chain employs TRBV19 and TRBJ1-2; no definite D call. Between the trimmed V and J ends, which lost 0 bases and 0 bases, there was a span of 8 bases. The CDR3 runs 15 residues. The germline gives CDR1 LNHDA, CDR2 SQIVND (reference sequence).

V usage is TRBV7-9 and J usage is TRBJ1-5; no reliable D call. Germline V lookup: CDR1 SEHNR, CDR2 FQNEAQ (reference sequence). Trimming pared 2 bases from V and 4 bases from J, leaving 0 bases between. The CDR3 length is 11 residues. CDR3 residues: CASSLNQPQHF. Written as DNA, the CDR3 is TGTGCCAGCAGCTTAAATCAGCCCCAGCATTTT.